These T cell receptor beta chains were read from a single sample in a study of regulatory T cells in long-lasting Graves disease. From the multiplex PCR reads, TCRdb called clonotypes with MiXCR, one entry per CDR3 protein. Among 600,000 to 650,000 distinct CDR3 sequences listed, 16% were seen once. The same data also contributed to another study, on T cells in Graves' hyperthyroidism and ophthalmopathy.

Here the sequenced sample was peripheral blood mononuclear cells (PBMCs), taken at new diagnosis, from a patient treated with antithyroid drugs. The receptors were sampled from a woman aged 25 to 39 with Graves disease. Each CDR3 is given with its conserved first and last residue. D genes are given only for firm matches. Not every row has a clone size; where given, it reads once, few, many or a size class.

j_call v_call d_call clone_size cdr3_nt cdr3_aa
TRBJ1-3 TRBV27 . . TGTGCCAGCATTTTCCGGGAGGGGAACACCATATATTTT CASIFREGNTIYF
TRBJ1-4 TRBV3-1 . . TGTGCCAGCAGCCCATTTAGGGGGGGCGGTGCAACTAATGAAAAACTGTTTTTT CASSPFRGGGATNEKLFF
TRBJ1-2 TRBV3-1 . few TGTACCAGCAGCCAAGCGGGAGGGCAGTCGGTCTATGGCTACACCTTC CTSSQAGGQSVYGYTF
TRBJ2-7 TRBV28 . many TGTGCCAGCAGTCCCACCGACAGCGGTCCTCTTTACGAGCAGTACTTC CASSPTDSGPLYEQYF
TRBJ2-3 TRBV12-3/TRBV12-4 . . TGTGCCAGCAGTCGCGACTTAAAAACAGATACGCAGTATTTT CASSRDLKTDTQYF
TRBJ2-1 TRBV10-2 . . TGCGCCAGCAGTGAGTCGTCGGTTCTCGACTACAATGAGCAGTTCTTC CASSESSVLDYNEQFF
TRBJ2-3 TRBV5-1 TRBD1 few TGCGCCAGCAGCCTCCCAACAGGGGGCAACGGAGATACGCAGTATTTT CASSLPTGGNGDTQYF
TRBJ2-3 TRBV7-3 . . TGTGCCAGCAGCTTAAAACTGGGGGGGGCCCGTACCTTCACAGATACGCAGTATTTT CASSLKLGGARTFTDTQYF
TRBJ2-1 TRBV6-1 . few TGTGCCACCAGAGAGCGGGCTACTTACAATGAGCAGTTCTTC CATRERATYNEQFF
TRBJ2-7 TRBV5-5 TRBD2 few TGTGCCAGCAGCTGGCCGACTAGCGGAGGTAGAAGGAACGAGCAGTACTTC CASSWPTSGGRRNEQYF
TRBJ1-4 TRBV28 . many TGTGCCAGCAGTTTATGGGGGGCGCTTAGTGAAAAACTGTTTTTT CASSLWGALSEKLFF
TRBJ2-7 TRBV20-1 . . TGCAGTGCCCACTCAGGGGACGGACCCTACGAGCAGTACTTC CSAHSGDGPYEQYF
TRBJ2-4 TRBV10-3 TRBD2 few TGTGCCACAAAGCGGGAGGACAAAAACATTCAGTACTTC CATKREDKNIQYF
TRBJ1-3 TRBV7-3 . . TGTGCCAGCACGGATCTTCTTGGAAACACCATATATTTT CASTDLLGNTIYF
TRBJ1-1 TRBV12-3/TRBV12-4 TRBD1 many TGTGCCAGCAGAAGGACAGGGGCAGCTTTCTTT CASRRTGAAFF
TRBJ2-1 TRBV11-2 TRBD2 many TGTGCCAGCAGCCGAACTAGCGGGGGGAACAATGAGCAGTTCTTC CASSRTSGGNNEQFF
TRBJ1-1 TRBV10-3 . many TGTGCCATCAGTGAGTCCACCGATCGGGGCACTGAAGCTTTCTTT CAISESTDRGTEAFF
TRBJ2-5 TRBV18 . few TGTGCCAGCTCACCGTCGGCAACAACAGAGACCCAGTACTTC CASSPSATTETQYF